These 17 T cell receptor beta chains were all obtained from the same sample, sequenced in a study of identifying expanded T cells in peripheral blood. Here immunoSEQ multiplex PCR was the method, and the copy in TCRdb shows in-frame clones only, minus some. The repertoire includes 90,000 or so clones, 85% to 90% of them detected once, and roughly 19% sits in the top ten. Sequencing was done on a sample of blood. These receptors originate from a person aged 18-70 years in good health.

This chain joins TRBV29-1 and TRBJ2-1; 11 bases agree with TRBD2. Germline lookup yields CDR1 SQVTM and CDR2 ANQGSEA. Trimming took 6 bases from V and 5 from J; bases not matched to a gene: 6. This CDR3 region has 14 residues. CDR3 nucleotides: TGCAGCGTCCGGCTAGCGGGGGGCCACAATGAGCAGTTCTTC. It translates to CSVRLAGGHNEQFF.

The chain joins TRBV18 to TRBJ2-7; 12 nucleotides agree with TRBD2. The trim removed 3 bases at V and 6 bases at J, leaving 6 bases unmatched. CDR1 and CDR2 from the germline V gene are KGHSH and LQKENI. The CDR3 covers 15 residues. CDR3 DNA sequence: TGTGCCAGCTCACCCGGACTAGCGGGGTTGGGCGAGCAGTACTTC. Amino acids: CASSPGLAGLGEQYF. Drawing the rest from reference TRBV18 and TRBJ2-7, the complete variable domain is NAGVMQNPRHLVRRRGQEARLRCSPMKGHSHVYWYRQLPEEGLKFMVYLQKENIIDESGMPKERFSAEFPKEGPSILRIQQVVRGDSAAYFCASSPGLAGLGEQYFGPGTRLTVT.

The V gene is TRBV2, the J gene TRBJ1-5; no clear D gene. There are 16 residues in the CDR3. Germline-derived CDR1 and CDR2 are SNHLY and FYNNEI. V was cut by 1 base and J by 0 bases, with 10 bases left in between. CDR3: CASSEGRGYSNQPQHF. DNA of the CDR3: TGTGCCAGCAGTGAAGGTCGAGGTTATAGCAATCAGCCCCAGCATTTT.

The chain employs TRBV5-1 and TRBJ2-3; tentatively, D is TRBD1 (5 bases). Trimming removed 0 bases at V and 11 bases at J, with 16 bases between. CDR3 size: 14 residues. CDR1 SGHRS and CDR2 YFSETQ come from the germline V gene. The CDR3 here is CASSLAPGNNEQYF. CDR3 in DNA: TGCGCCAGCAGCTTGGCGCCAGGGAATAATGAGCAGTATTTT.

The chain employs TRBV13 and TRBJ2-2; 7 bases map to TRBD2. This CDR3 has 12 residues. The V and J ends lost 11 bases and 6 bases, in that order; junction bases with no gene match: 6. Germline assignment: CDR1 PRHDT and CDR2 FYEKMQ (reference sequence). The CDR3 sequence: CAAGGIAGELFF. CDR3 bases: TGTGCCGCCGGGGGGATTGCCGGGGAGCTGTTTTTT.

The chain joins TRBV4-2 to TRBJ2-2; 11 nucleotides agree with TRBD1. CDR3 length equals 16 residues. The V gene's germline CDR1 is LGHNA and CDR2 YNFKEQ. Unmatched junction bases numbered 6, after V lost 2 bases and J lost 7 bases. In nucleotides, the CDR3 is TGTGCCAGCAGCCAACGGACAGGGGGCAAGGACGGGGAGCTGTTTTTT. Translation: CASSQRTGGKDGELFF.

This chain uses TRBV7-2 with TRBJ2-7; no reliable D call. Germline CDR1 reads SGHTA; CDR2 reads FQGNSA. V was pared by 5 bases and J by 1 base, with 15 bases between. This CDR3 comprises 15 residues. CDR3 region: CASSPEPARSYEQYF. The CDR3 DNA follows: TGTGCCAGCAGCCCTGAACCGGCTCGATCCTACGAGCAGTACTTC.

The chain joins TRBV11-2 to TRBJ2-7; 8 bases are a match to TRBD1. This CDR3 contains 15 residues. J gave up 2 bases and V 4 bases, and 7 bases lay outside the gene matches. Per germline, CDR1 SGHAT and CDR2 FQNNGV. CDR3 in amino acids: CASSSGRTGTYEQYF. In DNA form, the CDR3 reads TGTGCCAGCAGCTCGGGTCGGACAGGGACCTACGAGCAGTACTTC.

The rearrangement joins TRBV6-4 to TRBJ2-2; D is ambiguous. Trimming shortened V by 0 bases and J by 6 bases, and 5 bases separated the two germline ends. Germline CDR1 MRHNA, CDR2 SNTAGT. There are 13 residues in the CDR3. The DNA for the CDR3 is TGTGCCAGCAGTGACTCTAGTTCCGGGGAGCTGTTTTTT. Translating it yields CASSDSSSGELFF.

The genes are TRBV2 and TRBJ2-5; D may correspond to TRBD1 or TRBD2 (5 bases each). Germline-derived CDR1 and CDR2 are SNHLY and FYNNEI. There are 12 residues in the CDR3. V lost 7 bases, J lost 1 base, and 7 bases lay in between. The DNA of the CDR3 is TGTGCCAGCACGGGGCTCCAAGAGACCCAGTACTTC. It yields the protein CASTGLQETQYF.

The J gene is TRBJ1-1, the V gene TRBV30; weak D call: TRBD1 (5 bases). Germline-derived CDR1 and CDR2 are GTSNPN and SVGIG (reference sequence). V was clipped by 4 bases and J by 4 bases, with 16 bases between them. This CDR3 is 14 amino acids long. In DNA form, the CDR3 reads TGTGCCTGGAACCTCCAGGGTACCGGCACTGAAGCTTTCTTT. Protein: CAWNLQGTGTEAFF.

This clone occurred once. The CDR3 here is CASSGLLGAGGTDTQYF. The CDR3 nucleotides are TGTGCCAGCAGCGGTCTCTTGGGGGCGGGGGGCACAGATACGCAGTATTTT. J is TRBJ2-3 and V is TRBV7-2; the D gene is possibly TRBD2 (7 bases). The CDR3 is 17 amino acids. V was cut by 5 bases and J by 1 base, with 19 bases left in between. Germline assignment: CDR1 SGHTA and CDR2 FQGNSA.

This chain uses TRBV12-5 with TRBJ2-3; D unresolved. V shed 2 bases and J shed 1 base, with 19 bases lying between them. Germline CDR1 and CDR2: LGHNT and FRNRAP. The CDR3 covers 18 residues. CDR3 residues: CASGLPSKEPRRTDTQYF. The CDR3 nucleotides are TGTGCTAGTGGTTTGCCCTCTAAGGAACCACGGCGCACAGATACGCAGTATTTT.

This sequence joins TRBV19 and TRBJ1-5; D ambiguous. The length of the CDR3 is 12 residues. The V end lost 3 bases, the J end lost 4 bases, and 4 bases lay between the germline ends. Looked up from germline, CDR1 is LNHDA and CDR2 is SQIVND (reference sequence). CDR3 in amino acids: CASSIGNQPQHF. In nucleotides, the CDR3 is TGTGCCAGTAGTATCGGAAATCAGCCCCAGCATTTT.

This clone has a single count. The chain has TRBV6-5 and TRBJ1-5; 9 bases map to TRBD1. This CDR3 comprises 15 residues. With 0 bases clipped from V and 7 bases from J, the junction kept 4 bases outside the gene matches. Germline lookup yields CDR1 MNHEY and CDR2 SVGAGI. This CDR3 is CASSYSDRGSQPQHF. The CDR3 DNA reads TGTGCCAGCAGTTACTCCGACAGGGGGTCGCAGCCCCAGCATTTT.

The chain uses TRBV19 and TRBJ1-1; D is perhaps TRBD1 (6 bases). The CDR3 runs to 14 residues. The V gene's germline CDR1 is LNHDA and CDR2 SQIVND (reference sequence). The V and J ends lost 5 bases and 1 base respectively, with 11 bases between them. The DNA for the CDR3 is TGTGCCAGTAGTTTTGGAGGGGGGAACACTGAAGCTTTCTTT. This encodes CASSFGGGNTEAFF.

This clone was seen more than once but under ten times. The chain carries TRBV19 and TRBJ1-5, with a weak D call TRBD1 (5 bases). CDR3 length: 12 amino acids. CDR1 is LNHDA and CDR2 is SQIVND in the germline V gene (reference sequence). The V and J ends lost 9 bases and 10 bases respectively, with 16 bases between them. The CDR3 loop is CASKRDYGPQHF. The CDR3 nucleotides are TGTGCCAGCAAGAGGGACTACGGTCCCCAGCATTTT.